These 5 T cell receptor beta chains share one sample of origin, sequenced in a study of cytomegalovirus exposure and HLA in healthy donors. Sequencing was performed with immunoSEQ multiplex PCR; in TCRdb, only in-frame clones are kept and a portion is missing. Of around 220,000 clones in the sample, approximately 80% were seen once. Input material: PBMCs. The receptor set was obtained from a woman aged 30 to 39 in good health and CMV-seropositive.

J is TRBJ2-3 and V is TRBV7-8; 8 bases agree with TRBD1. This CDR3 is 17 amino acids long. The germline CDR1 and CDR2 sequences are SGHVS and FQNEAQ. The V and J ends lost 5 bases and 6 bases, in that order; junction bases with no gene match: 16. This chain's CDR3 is CASSTSPRDRFEDTQYF. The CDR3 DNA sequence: TGTGCCAGCAGCACGAGCCCCCGGGACAGGTTTGAGGATACGCAGTATTTT.

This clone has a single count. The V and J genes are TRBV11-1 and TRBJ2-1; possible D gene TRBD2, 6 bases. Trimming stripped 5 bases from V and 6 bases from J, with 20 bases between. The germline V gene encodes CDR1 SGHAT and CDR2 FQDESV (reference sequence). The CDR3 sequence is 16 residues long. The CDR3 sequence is CASSPPFGGTGNEQFF. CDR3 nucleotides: TGTGCCAGCAGCCCTCCATTTGGAGGGACGGGCAATGAGCAGTTCTTC.

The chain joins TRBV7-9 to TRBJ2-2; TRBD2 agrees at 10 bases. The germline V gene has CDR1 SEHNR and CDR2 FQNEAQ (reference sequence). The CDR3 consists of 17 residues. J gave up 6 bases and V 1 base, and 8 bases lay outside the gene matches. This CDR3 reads CASSLVRLAGVAGELFF. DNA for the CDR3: TGTGCCAGCAGCTTAGTACGTCTAGCGGGAGTGGCCGGGGAGCTGTTTTTT.

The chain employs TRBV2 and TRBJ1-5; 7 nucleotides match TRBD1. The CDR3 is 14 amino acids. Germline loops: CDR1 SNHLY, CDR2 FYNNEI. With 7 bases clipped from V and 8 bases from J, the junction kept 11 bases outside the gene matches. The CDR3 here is CASMGDSLLKPQHF. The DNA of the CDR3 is TGTGCCAGCATGGGGGACAGCTTGTTGAAGCCCCAGCATTTT.

CDR3 in amino acids: CASSLAHQAYTEAFF. The CDR3 DNA follows: TGTGCCAGCAGCTTAGCACATCAAGCGTACACTGAAGCTTTCTTT. The chain recombines TRBV11-2 with TRBJ1-1; D unclear. CDR3 size: 15 residues. Trimming removed 1 base from V and 3 bases from J, with 12 bases in between. Germline CDR1 reads SGHAT; CDR2 reads FQNNGV.